This paragraph covers one TCR beta chain sequence. CDR1 and CDR2 (germline): MNHEY, SVGAGI. This CDR3 is built from 14 residues. Trimming removed 6 bases at V and 3 bases at J, with 11 bases between. The data belong to a study of blood T cell repertoires in COVID-19. The overall study: The cDNA or gDNA used as material had been derived from T cells, B-cell-depleted T cells, or PBMCs.

The table came from immunoSEQ multiplex PCR; TCRdb's copy has only in-frame clones and leaves some out. The sample has fewer than 250,000 clones, about 88% seen once. The sequence derives from a man between 65 and 80 years old with acute or convalescent COVID-19. The sample taken for sequencing was peripheral blood. The chain couples TRBV6-5 to TRBJ2-2; the D gene is possibly TRBD1 (6 bases). CDR3 amino acids: CASRYQGHTGELFF. In DNA, the CDR3 is TGTGCCAGCAGATATCAGGGGCACACCGGGGAGCTGTTTTTT.